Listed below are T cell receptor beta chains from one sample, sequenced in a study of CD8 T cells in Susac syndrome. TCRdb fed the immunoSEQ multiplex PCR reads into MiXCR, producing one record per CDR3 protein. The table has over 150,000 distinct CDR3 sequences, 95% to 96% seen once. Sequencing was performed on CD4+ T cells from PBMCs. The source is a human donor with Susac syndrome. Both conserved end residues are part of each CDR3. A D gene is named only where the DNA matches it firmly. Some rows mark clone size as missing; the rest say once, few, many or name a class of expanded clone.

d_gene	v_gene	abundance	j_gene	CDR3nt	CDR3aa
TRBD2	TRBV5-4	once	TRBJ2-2	TGTGCCAGCAGCCCCGGACTAGCGGGGGCCGGGGAGCTGTTTTTT	CASSPGLAGAGELFF
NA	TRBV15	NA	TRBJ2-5	TGTGCCACCAGCATATCTACAGGGAAGGGTCAAGAGACCCAGTACTTC	CATSISTGKGQETQYF
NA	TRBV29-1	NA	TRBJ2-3	TGCAGCGTCCCCGGGACCACCTACACAGATACGCAGTATTTT	CSVPGTTYTDTQYF
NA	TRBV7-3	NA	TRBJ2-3	TGTGCCAGCAGTGGGGGGGGCGGAGATACGCAGTATTTT	CASSGGGGDTQYF
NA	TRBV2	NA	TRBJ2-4	TGTGCCAGCAGTGAGGGCGGCAGGGGTGGAACCAAAAACATTCAGTACTTC	CASSEGGRGGTKNIQYF
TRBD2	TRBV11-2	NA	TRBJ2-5	TGTGCCAGCACCGAACGGGGGGGGGCGCGGGAGACCCAGTACTTC	CASTERGGARETQYF
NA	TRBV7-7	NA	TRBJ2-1	TGTGCTAGCAGCTTAGACTCCTCCGCCGCTTACAATGAGCAGTTCTTC	CASSLDSSAAYNEQFF
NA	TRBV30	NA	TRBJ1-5	TGTGCCTGGAGTGCGGGACTACTTCCTAGTCAGCCCCAGCATTTT	CAWSAGLLPSQPQHF
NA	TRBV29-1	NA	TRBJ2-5	TGCAGCGCTGAATGGGGACGGGAGACCCAGTACTTC	CSAEWGRETQYF
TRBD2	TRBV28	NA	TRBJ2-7	TGTGCCAGCAGGAGCCAGACTAGCGGGATCTACGAGCAGTACTTC	CASRSQTSGIYEQYF
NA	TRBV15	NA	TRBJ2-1	TGTGCCACCAGCAGACCAGTCGGCCAGGGGCAGTTCTTC	CATSRPVGQGQFF
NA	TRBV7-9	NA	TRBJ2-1	TGTGCCAGCAGCCTCCCTTTGGGCAGGAGAAAGGTCCTTTTCAATGAGCAGTTCTTC	CASSLPLGRRKVLFNEQFF
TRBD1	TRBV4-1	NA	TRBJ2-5	TGCGCCAGCAGCCAAAGGACAGGGGTCGGGCAAGAGACCCAGTACTTC	CASSQRTGVGQETQYF
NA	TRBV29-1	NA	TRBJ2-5	TGCAGCGTGATCGGGTGGGGGATGGGAGAGACCCAGTACTTC	CSVIGWGMGETQYF
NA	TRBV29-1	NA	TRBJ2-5	TGCAGCGTGGATGGTGGAGGGAGCGGAGAGACCCAGTACTTC	CSVDGGGSGETQYF
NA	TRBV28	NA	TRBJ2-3	TGTGCCAGCAGTTTAAATGGACCTTGGGATACGCAGTATTTT	CASSLNGPWDTQYF
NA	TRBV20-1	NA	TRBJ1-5	TGCAGTGCTAGAGAACCCCGGGGCTTCAGCAATCAGCCCCAGCATTTT	CSAREPRGFSNQPQHF
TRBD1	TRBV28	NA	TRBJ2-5	TGTGCCAGCAGTGACAGGGGGCTGGAGACCCAGTACTTC	CASSDRGLETQYF
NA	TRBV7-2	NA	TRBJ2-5	TGTGCCAGCAGCGAGGGTCGGGCCCAGTACTTC	CASSEGRAQYF
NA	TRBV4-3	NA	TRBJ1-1	TGCGCCAGCAGCAACGGGGTAACTGAAGCTTTCTTT	CASSNGVTEAFF
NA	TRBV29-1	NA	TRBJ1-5	TGCAGCGTTGGGCACGACAATCAGCCCCAGCATTTT	CSVGHDNQPQHF
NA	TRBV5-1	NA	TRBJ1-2	TGCGCCAGCAAGGACAGCGGAGGCTATGGCTACACCTTC	CASKDSGGYGYTF
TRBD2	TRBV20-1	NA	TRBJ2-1	TGCAGTGCTCCGAGACTAGCGGCCGGGTCCTACAATGAGCAGTTCTTC	CSAPRLAAGSYNEQFF
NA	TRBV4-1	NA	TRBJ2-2	TGCGCCAGCAGCCAAGTATCAGCTGAGTCAGCGAACACCGGGGAGCTGTTTTTT	CASSQVSAESANTGELFF
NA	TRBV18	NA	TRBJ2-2	TGTGCCAGCCGTACAGATGGGGACACCGGGGAGCTGTTTTTT	CASRTDGDTGELFF
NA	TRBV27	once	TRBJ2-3	TGTGCCAGCAGCCCTTTGGGGACTTGGGTCACAGATACGCAGTATTTT	CASSPLGTWVTDTQYF
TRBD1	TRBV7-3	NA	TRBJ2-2	TGTGCCAGCAGCTTAGGAGGTCGACAGGGTGGCGGGGAGCTGTTTTTT	CASSLGGRQGGGELFF
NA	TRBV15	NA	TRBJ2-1	TGTGCCACCAGCTTGGGGACTCGGAATGAGCAGTTCTTC	CATSLGTRNEQFF
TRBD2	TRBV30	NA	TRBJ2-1	TGTGCCTGGAGCCGAGCGGGAATGGAAAACAATGAGCAGTTCTTC	CAWSRAGMENNEQFF
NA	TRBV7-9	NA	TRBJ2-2	TGTGCCAGCAGCTTAGCGGGTCCGGGAAAGAACACCGGGGAGCTGTTTTTT	CASSLAGPGKNTGELFF
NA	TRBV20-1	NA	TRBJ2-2	TGCAGTGCTAAACGACGGGAAGGGGCCGGGGAGCTGTTTTTT	CSAKRREGAGELFF
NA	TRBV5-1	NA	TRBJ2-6	TGCGCCAGCAGCTCGGGCTGGATTTCCCCCCGCTCTGGGGCCAACGTCCTGACTTTC	CASSSGWISPRSGANVLTF
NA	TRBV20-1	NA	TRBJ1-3	TGCAGTGCTAGAGTAGAAGCTGGAAACACCATATATTTT	CSARVEAGNTIYF
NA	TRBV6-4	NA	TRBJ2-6	TGTGCCAGCAGAGCTACTACAGGGTACGGGGCCAACGTCCTGACTTTC	CASRATTGYGANVLTF
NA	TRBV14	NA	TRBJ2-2	TGTGCCAGCAGCCAAGGACAGCTGAACACCGGGGAGCTGTTTTTT	CASSQGQLNTGELFF
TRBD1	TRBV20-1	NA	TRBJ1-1	TGCAGTGCTAGAGATCAGAAGGGGGCGGCTGAAGCTTTCTTT	CSARDQKGAAEAFF
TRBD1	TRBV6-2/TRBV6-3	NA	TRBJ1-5	TGTGCCAGCAGTGACAGGGCCAATCAGCCCCAGCATTTT	CASSDRANQPQHF
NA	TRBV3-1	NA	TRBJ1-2	TGTGCCAGCAGCCAGCGGCACAGAGGGGTTACAAACTATGGCTACACCTTC	CASSQRHRGVTNYGYTF
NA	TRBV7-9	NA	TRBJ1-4	TGTGCCAGCAGTCAACGAGGGAGGGGAAGGGAAAAACTGTTTTTT	CASSQRGRGREKLFF
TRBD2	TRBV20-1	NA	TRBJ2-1	TGCAGTGCTAGGAGAGGACGGGGACTAGCGGGATACGGTGAGCAGTTCTTC	CSARRGRGLAGYGEQFF